This T cell receptor (beta chain) was profiled in a study of Graves' ophthalmopathy and Graves' hyperthyroidism. Across the study: Cases classed as stable hyperthyroidism had no ophthalmopathy within 18 months of follow-up.

Researchers took RNA transcripts and amplified TCR beta CDR3 regions from them. Investigators did first-round RT-PCR with HTBI primers, then second-round multiplex PCR. TCRdb re-analysed the multiplex PCR reads in MiXCR, keeping a single row per CDR3 protein. The profile shows 580,000 or so distinct CDR3 sequences, approximately 37% of them singletons. Clinical symptoms and serum thyroxine were used for diagnosis; TRAb, thyroid ultrasound and orbital computed tomography were also relied on. As for this clonotype: The antigen is not known. A read error may explain this, as a much larger clone is one base away.

Study observations and caveats: Most expanded clonotypes in thyroid above 0.001 frequency also showed up in blood.

This CDR3 spans 14 amino acids. Germline-derived CDR1 and CDR2 are SGHRS and YFSETQ. Sample: peripheral blood or thyroid tissue (not recorded which). The TCR comes from an adult man with Graves' hyperthyroidism. This chain connects TRBV5-1 to TRBJ1-3; TRBD1 agrees at 7 bases. In DNA form, the CDR3 reads TGTGCCTGCAGCTTGGAGGGACAGGGAAACACCATATATTTT. Translation: CACSLEGQGNTIYF.